This TCR beta chain derives from a study of blood T cell repertoires in COVID-19. The CDR3 length is 18 residues. V was clipped by 3 bases and J by 5 bases; unmatched bases: 10. Germline V gene lookup returns CDR1 LGHDT and CDR2 YNNKEL (reference sequence). Only in-frame clones appear in the TCRdb table, and some are missing; sequencing was by immunoSEQ multiplex PCR. The table lists about 310,000 clones, 87% of them singletons. Cohorts were determined from participant-reported clinical history. The receptor comes from a woman between 18 and 30 years old who had recovered from COVID-19. Sequenced material: PBMCs or T cells enriched from blood (not recorded which). The chain is built from TRBV3-1 (or the pseudogene TRBV3-2) and TRBJ2-5; 15 nucleotides agree with TRBD2. CDR3 residues: CASSHPGLAGGGRETQYF. The CDR3, as DNA: TGTGCCAGCAGCCATCCGGGACTAGCGGGAGGCGGGAGGGAGACCCAGTACTTC.